The 5 T cell receptor beta chains in this list originate from one sample, sequenced in a study of control samples from healthy donors and cancer patients (dated by TCRdb to the early 2020s). The library was built by means of the immunoSEQ multiplex PCR assay. TCRdb provides this immuneACCESS table in a form limited to in-frame rearrangements. Some clones are lacking; in checked studies, under half of them reflect an unresolved V gene, and why the rest are absent is not known. Here the sample has 100,000 to 150,000 clones; about 90% occur a single time. Roughly 1.9% of the sample lies in the top ten. Sample: blood. These receptors all come from a man aged 18 to 35 in good health.

This clone is a singleton in its sample. This chain connects TRBV27 to TRBJ2-3; D gene ambiguous. Trimming took off 0 bases at V and 2 bases at J, with 3 bases between the two ends. The CDR3 is 13 amino acids. The V gene's germline CDR1 is MNHEY and CDR2 SMNVEV (reference sequence). CDR3 sequence (DNA): TGTGCCAGCAGTTTATCCCTCACAGATACGCAGTATTTT. It specifies CASSLSLTDTQYF.

The CDR3 reads CASSLGILNTEAFF. DNA for the CDR3: TGTGCCAGCAGCTTAGGAATCCTGAACACTGAAGCTTTCTTT. The chain is built from TRBV7-2 and TRBJ1-1, with D hard to call. V dropped 1 base and J dropped 0 bases, with 6 bases sitting between them. The CDR3 sequence is 14 residues long. CDR1 is SGHTA and CDR2 is FQGNSA in the germline V gene.

The gene calls are TRBV15 and TRBJ2-2, with 11 bases fitting TRBD1. J was trimmed by 7 bases and V by 4 bases; bases with no gene match: 8. The CDR3 totals 16 residues. Germline V gives CDR1 LNHNV, CDR2 YYDKDF (reference sequence). The CDR3 sequence: CATSKHRTGGIGELFF. As DNA, the CDR3 is TGTGCCACCAGCAAACACCGGACAGGGGGCATCGGGGAGCTGTTTTTT.

This clone occurred once. The chain has TRBV11-1 and TRBJ1-2, with D unresolved. The CDR3 consists of 12 residues. V lost 1 base, J lost 8 bases, and 8 bases lay in between. CDR1 and CDR2 (germline): SGHAT, FQDESV (reference sequence). CDR3 sequence: CASSLGKGGYTF. Here the CDR3 DNA reads TGTGCCAGCAGCTTAGGGAAAGGCGGCTACACCTTC.

This clone appeared a single time. The rearrangement joins TRBV10-2 to TRBJ2-7; D is perhaps TRBD2 (5 bases). Germline CDR1 and CDR2: WSHSY and SAAADI. The CDR3 has 18 residues. V was clipped by 2 bases and J by 0 bases, with 20 bases between them. CDR3: CASSERLLVASPSYEQYF. CDR3 DNA sequence: TGCGCCAGCAGTGAGCGGCTACTAGTCGCCTCACCCTCCTACGAGCAGTACTTC.